This is a list of T cell receptor beta chains from one sample in a study of blood T cell repertoires in COVID-19. Method: immunoSEQ multiplex PCR; TCRdb's copy keeps in-frame clones and lacks some. Among more than 200,000 clones listed, around 85% were seen once. Sequencing was performed on peripheral blood. These receptors originate from a man older than 75 with acute or convalescent COVID-19. Each CDR3 is given with its conserved first and last residue.

cdr3_aa	v_call
CASSARTAHLSLNTEAFF	TRBV9
CASSYRGGAPYEQYF	TRBV6-5
CASSYTGGGTEAFF	TRBV6-6
CASSQENPGRSVHNEQFF	TRBV4-1
CASSYSESTYF	TRBV6-5
CASSFSQPRVEKLFF	TRBV28
CASSPKRLNTGELFF	TRBV7-2
CASSQVLGDGYTF	TRBV4-2
CASSLGTTGIASYEQYF	TRBV7-8
CASSTGTGTSGNTIYF	TRBV19
CASSLARLAGVSNEQFF	TRBV7-2
CASEPGLVRGTDTQYF	TRBV2
CASSQDPRGDQPQHF	TRBV3-1/TRBV3-2
CASSIKGRGYTF	TRBV19
CASSLGSGPGMNTEAFF	TRBV7-9
CASSSPGKNSYEQYF	TRBV5-4
CASSLTGARYNEQFF	TRBV7-9
CASSNTRVSTEAFF	TRBV27
CASSLLDTQYF	TRBV11-2
CATSDPTRPGGYTF	TRBV24-1
CASSQEGDRFAYNEQFF	TRBV4-1
CASSVVATGLWGYTF	TRBV9
CASSLQGVRNSPLHF	TRBV7-9
CASSLIGEENTEAFF	TRBV5-1
CSASRGGGNTEAFF	TRBV20-1
CASSHLTGEITNEKLFF	TRBV4-2
CASSLREGNSPLHF	TRBV27
CASSHGGENSPLHF	TRBV3-1/TRBV3-2
CASSRGLAGPSTDTQYF	TRBV7-9
CASSLRGMVPGELFF	TRBV27
CASSPPRGSVYFVYGYTF	TRBV18
CAISEGQTNSPLHF	TRBV10-3
CASSLGAGGPPLHF	TRBV27
CASSSRGMNTEAFF	TRBV6-5
CATQKTRDRGLSNTEAFF	TRBV15
CASSEPLAGGFF	TRBV2
CASSLGYGGYNEQFF	TRBV7-3
CASSHRRGDEQYF	TRBV6-5
CASSQEAVAGGPTDTQYF	TRBV4-2
CASSPGQGSTGELFF	TRBV18
CASSAAGILSGNTIYF	TRBV19
CAPGHYSYNSPLHF	TRBV5-8
CASSPLSNQPQHF	TRBV12-3/TRBV12-4
CASSQDLGQGAYEQYF	TRBV14
CASSSPRDSGLNTEAFF	TRBV5-1
CASSLESTTSPLHF	TRBV7-8
CASSHHPRVIF	TRBV4-2
CASSPPGQGWDEQFF	TRBV5-1
CASSRLRDGPYEQYF	TRBV6-6
CASSWTGGKNTEAFF	TRBV18
CATDTQRGYGYTF	TRBV28
CASSLWGTGFSDGNSPLHF	TRBV28
CASRGIGGGTEAFF	TRBV2
CASSIDARGVNDGYTF	TRBV19
CASSTSGGGGTEAFF	TRBV7-2
CASNIQQGGGEKLFF	TRBV6-4
CATSDPPRTMTDTQYF	TRBV24-1
CASAGGGGDTGELFF	TRBV27
CASSIFVLAGGPTPGELFF	TRBV5-8
CASSTVGGRNTEAFF	TRBV5-4